What follows are 8 T cell receptor beta chains derived from one specimen sequenced in a study of human T cells and chemical hapten exposure. Time point reported: patch test 3, about 24 weeks after DPC sensitization. The treatment is: therapeutic diphenylcyclopropenone sensitization with weekly scalp DPC. TCRdb re-called the RACE reads with MiXCR, one entry per CDR3 protein. The sample holds 28,000 or so distinct CDR3 sequences; more than 5% are singletons and the top ten take roughly 5.9%. This material consisted of whole blood, taken in connection with sensitization to the hapten diphenylcyclopropenone (DPC). Receptors originate from a man under 40 with alopecia areata. Some clones in this sample may be carry-over from other donors' samples.

This clonotype showed up many times. V usage is TRBV4-3 and J usage is TRBJ1-1; 8 nucleotides align to TRBD1. V lost 0 bases and J lost 7; bases outside the gene matches: 7. There are 15 residues in the CDR3. CDR1 is LGHNA and CDR2 is YSLEER in the germline V gene. CDR3 in amino acids: CASSQERQGAGEAFF. The DNA for the CDR3 is TGCGCCAGCAGCCAAGAGCGGCAGGGGGCCGGTGAAGCTTTCTTT.

Many counts were recorded for this clonotype. The chain combines TRBV29-1 with TRBJ2-1, with 7 positions matching TRBD2. CDR1 and CDR2 (germline): SQVTM, ANQGSEA. This CDR3 has 14 amino acids. V trimming: 6 bases; J trimming: 0 bases; junction bases outside the gene matches: 5. CDR3 amino acids: CSVRLASSYNEQFF. The CDR3 coding sequence is TGCAGCGTCAGACTAGCTAGCTCCTACAATGAGCAGTTCTTC.

In this sample, this clonotype turned up many times. CDR3 coding DNA: TGTGCCAGCAGTGCATACTACGAGCAGTACTTC. Protein sequence: CASSAYYEQYF. V and J are TRBV12-3 or TRBV12-4 and TRBJ2-7; D ambiguous. The CDR3 has 11 residues. Between the trimmed V and J ends, which lost 5 bases and 3 bases, there was a span of 5 bases.

This clonotype was picked up many times. V gene TRBV20-1 combines with J gene TRBJ2-2; 8 bases fit TRBD1. Germline CDR1 is DFQATT and CDR2 is SNEGSKA (reference sequence). After removal of 0 bases from V and 0 bases from J, the junction contained 6 bases not matched to a gene. The CDR3 covers 17 residues. The chain's CDR3 is CSARDIQGASNTGELFF. In DNA, the CDR3 is TGCAGTGCTAGAGATATTCAGGGGGCTTCGAACACCGGGGAGCTGTTTTTT.

This clonotype is labeled medium-sized (0.01 to 0.1%). The rearrangement joins TRBV29-1 to TRBJ2-2; D call uncertain. Germline V CDR1 and CDR2: SQVTM, ANQGSEA. Trimming removed 4 bases from V and 4 bases from J, with 7 bases in between. This CDR3 region has 12 residues. CDR3 sequence: CSVARTTGELFF. The CDR3 DNA sequence: TGCAGCGTTGCCCGGACCACCGGGGAGCTGTTTTTT.

This clonotype was counted at least ten times. It is unclear where the CDR3 begins or ends on the DNA, so no DNA is shown, and the CDR3 is as TCRdb lists it. The genes are TRBV27 and TRBJ1-1; TRBD1, the D gene given by the table, was not confirmed from the DNA. CDR1 MNHEY and CDR2 SMNVEV come from the germline V gene (reference sequence). Inclusive of both ends, the CDR3 amounts to 23 amino acids. CDR3 protein: CASSLSPRQGVTEAFFGVTEAFF.

This clonotype was seen ten or more times. V gene TRBV12-3 or TRBV12-4 combines with J gene TRBJ2-3; 8 nucleotides agree with TRBD2. Germline trimming cut 7 bases from V and 5 bases from J; bases unmatched to any gene: 11. The CDR3 is 15 amino acids. CDR3 sequence (DNA): TGTGCCAGCACCCCGAGCGGGAGCCGGGGAGATACGCAGTATTTT. Protein sequence: CASTPSGSRGDTQYF.

This clonotype was recorded at least ten times. CDR3: CASSLGTGIETQYF. CDR3 coding DNA: TGTGCCAGCAGTCTTGGGACAGGGATTGAGACCCAGTACTTC. This chain connects TRBV28 to TRBJ2-5; 9 bases are a match to TRBD1. The CDR3 is 14 amino acids. CDR1 MDHEN and CDR2 SYDVKM come from the germline V gene. Trimming removed 5 bases from V and 5 bases from J; junction bases left unmatched: 6.